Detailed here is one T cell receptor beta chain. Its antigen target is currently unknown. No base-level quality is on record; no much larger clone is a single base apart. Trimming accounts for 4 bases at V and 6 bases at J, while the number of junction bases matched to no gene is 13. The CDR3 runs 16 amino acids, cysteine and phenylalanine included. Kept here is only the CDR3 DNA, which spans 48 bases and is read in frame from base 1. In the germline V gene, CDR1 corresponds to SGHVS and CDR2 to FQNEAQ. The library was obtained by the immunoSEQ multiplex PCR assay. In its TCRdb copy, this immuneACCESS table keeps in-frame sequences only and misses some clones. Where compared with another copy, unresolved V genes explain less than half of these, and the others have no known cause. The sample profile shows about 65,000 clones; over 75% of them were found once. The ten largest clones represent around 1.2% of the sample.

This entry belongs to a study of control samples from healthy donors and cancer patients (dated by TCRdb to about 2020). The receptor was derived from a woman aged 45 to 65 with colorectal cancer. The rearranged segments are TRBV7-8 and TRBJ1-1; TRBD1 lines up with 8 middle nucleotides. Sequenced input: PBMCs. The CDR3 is CASSYRKTGAVAEAFF. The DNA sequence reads TGTGCCAGCAGCTACAGAAAGACAGGGGCGGTCGCTGAAGCTTTCTTT.